This TCR beta chain emerged from a study of identical twins. General observations from the study: Partial confounding of zero-insertion analyses by invariant MAIT and iNKT cells was possible.

The CDR3 has 11 residues. The germline V gene encodes CDR1 SNHLY and CDR2 FYNNEI. A template switching step contributed a universal primer site, while unique molecular identifiers were present in the cDNA. TCRdb reprocessed the 5' RACE reads with MiXCR, giving one entry per CDR3 protein. This sample carries about 690,000 distinct CDR3 sequences, approximately 6% of them seen once, and the ten largest clones take 1.5% to 2%. Notes on this clonotype: The antigen is unknown. Mismatch with germline at one junction end may stem from a read error.

The sequence was obtained from a man aged 18 to 29 in good health. V is TRBV2 and J is TRBJ1-3; D ambiguous. Sequencing was performed on naive T cells sorted from blood. In nucleotides, the CDR3 is TGTGCCAGCAGGGAAGGAAACACCATATATTTT. It encodes CASREGNTIYF.